A single sample is the source of the 6 T cell receptor beta chains below, sequenced in a study of T cells in Graves' hyperthyroidism and ophthalmopathy. Amplified TCR beta CDR3 regions came from RNA transcripts. The HTBI set primed first-round TCR CDR3 RT-PCR. TCRdb re-analysed the multiplex PCR reads in MiXCR, keeping a single row per CDR3 protein. The sample has over 400,000 distinct CDR3 sequences; 22% are singletons. Sequencing was carried out using blood. The receptors originated from a woman aged 70-85 years with Graves' ophthalmopathy.

This clonotype was recorded a few times. The chain recombines TRBV7-3 with TRBJ1-1; 9 positions match TRBD1. CDR1 is SGHTA, CDR2 FQGTGA, per germline. CDR3 length: 15 amino acids. V shed 5 bases and J 4 bases; nucleotides not matched to a gene: 8. The CDR3 region has the DNA TGTGCCAGCAGCCAGGGGGGACAGGGAGGCACTGAAGCTTTCTTT. Translating it yields CASSQGGQGGTEAFF.

This clonotype was observed a few times. This chain connects TRBV7-3 to TRBJ1-1; 10 bases match TRBD1. CDR3 size: 18 residues. Looked up from germline, CDR1 is SGHTA and CDR2 is FQGTGA. The trim removed 6 bases at V and 1 base at J, leaving 14 bases unmatched. The CDR3 region is CASSRSRQGADGNTEAFF. CDR3 coding DNA: TGTGCCAGCAGTCGGTCGCGACAGGGGGCGGACGGGAACACTGAAGCTTTCTTT.

The chain links TRBV6-1 to TRBJ1-5; the D gene is possibly TRBD1 (6 bases). The CDR3 is 12 residues long. Germline V gene sequence: CDR1 MNHNS, CDR2 SASEGT. The germline V and J ends were trimmed by 6 bases and 13 bases, with 16 bases remaining between them. The CDR3 DNA sequence: TGTGCCAGCAGAATAGGGGCAGGGGCGCAGCATTTT. Translation: CASRIGAGAQHF.

This rearrangement joins TRBV6-1 to TRBJ2-3; 7 bases match TRBD2. Germline-derived CDR1 and CDR2 are MNHNS and SASEGT. The CDR3 extends over 19 amino acids. With 5 bases clipped from V and 6 bases from J, the junction kept 23 bases outside the gene matches. Written as DNA, the CDR3 is TGTGCCAGCAGTTCCTACATGGGGTACGAGGGAGGGCATCCTGATACGCAGTATTTT. This gives the protein CASSSYMGYEGGHPDTQYF.

The sample holds a few counts of this clonotype. The J gene is TRBJ2-1, the V gene TRBV7-3; D unclear. The CDR3 has 13 residues. Germline V gene sequence: CDR1 SGHTA, CDR2 FQGTGA. V lost 2 bases and J lost 5, with 7 bases in between. The CDR3 DNA reads TGTGCCAGCAGCTTATCTTATGACAATGAGCAGTTCTTC. The encoded protein is CASSLSYDNEQFF. The full variable domain, in which reference TRBV7-3 and TRBJ2-1 provide the parts outside the CDR3, is GAGVSQTPSNKVTEKGKYVELRCDPISGHTALYWYRQSLGQGPEFLIYFQGTGAADDSGLPNDRFFAVRPEGSVSTLKIQRTERGDSAVYLCASSLSYDNEQFFGPGTRLTVL.

Only a few counts were recorded for this clonotype. This chain uses TRBV6-1 with TRBJ1-2; D unclear. Germline assignment: CDR1 MNHNS and CDR2 SASEGT. CDR3 length: 14 amino acids. Deletions cut 0 bases from V and 4 bases from J, with 9 bases between. CDR3 DNA: TGTGCCAGCAGTGAAGCCGTCCTTTTCTATGGCTACACCTTC. Its protein product is CASSEAVLFYGYTF.